The source of this T cell receptor (beta chain) is a study of primary melanoma T cells and metastatic recurrence. TCRdb's copy holds only in-frame clones and misses some; the assay was immunoSEQ multiplex PCR. The sample consists of approximately 700 clones, 75% to 85% of them appearing once. Patients with resected primary melanoma were considered at risk of metastatic recurrence. The CDR3 covers 15 residues. Findings of the study overall: T-cell fraction reportedly outperformed other histopathological variables added to thickness. A tumor T-cell fraction above 20% appeared protective.

On this clone: What it recognizes is unknown. Mismatch with germline at one junction end may stem from a read error.

This clonotype was sampled from a human donor with melanoma. The chain combines TRBV23-1 with TRBJ2-1, with D maybe TRBD2 (6 bases). TRBV23-1 is treated as an ORF (open reading frame) with a function not yet certain. The sample comprised melanoma tumor tissue. The CDR3 region is CASSRVADSYNEQFF. In DNA, the CDR3 is TGCGCCAGCAGCCGGGTAGCGGACTCCTACAATGAACAGTTCTTC.